Below are 4 T cell receptor beta chains sequenced from a single sample in a study of T-cell reconstitution after alpha-beta-depleted transplantation in children. Unique molecular identifiers were incorporated during preparation of the TCRbeta library. TCRdb reprocessed the PCR reads via MiXCR and lists one record per CDR3 protein. The sample has around 300,000 distinct CDR3 sequences, roughly 9.1% seen once. Sequencing was performed on PBMCs, taken before TCRalphabeta/CD19-depleted stem cell transplant. These receptors came from a boy younger than two with acute myeloid leukemia, due to receive a stem cell transplant.

As concerns this clonotype: This clone may be a read error of a much larger clone one base away. The V call is TRBV20-1, the J call TRBJ2-2; D may be TRBD1 (6 bases). CDR1 and CDR2 (germline): DFQATT, SNEGSKA (reference sequence). The CDR3 runs to 14 residues. CDR3 DNA: TGCAGTGCGAAAGGACAGACGAACACCGGGGACCTGTTTTTT. Protein sequence: CSAKGQTNTGDLFF.

Comments on this clonotype: One end of the junction is discordant with germline, which a read error may explain. The chain is built from TRBV7-7 and TRBJ2-1; TRBD2 might be the D (7 bases). CDR3 length: 16 amino acids. Germline CDR1 is SSHAT and CDR2 is FNYEAQ (reference sequence). The CDR3 region is CASSPGGWGVYNEQFF. As DNA, the CDR3 is TGTGCTAGCAGCCCGGGGGGCTGGGGGGTCTACAATGAGCAGTTCTTC.

The genes are TRBV7-3 and TRBJ1-6, with a tentative D call TRBD1 (6 bases). V lost 5 bases, J lost 7 bases, and 12 bases lay in between. Germline V gives CDR1 SGHTA, CDR2 FQGTGA. The CDR3 length is 14 residues. The CDR3 region has the DNA TGTGCCAGCAGCCCTGGACAGAGAAATTCACCCCTCCACTTT. It codes for CASSPGQRNSPLHF. The full variable domain, its missing parts supplied by reference TRBV7-3 and TRBJ1-6, is GAGVSQTPSNKVTEKGKYVELRCDPISGHTALYWYRQSLGQGPEFLIYFQGTGAADDSGLPNDRFFAVRPEGSVSTLKIQRTERGDSAVYLCASSPGQRNSPLHFGNGTRLTVT.

This clonotype was seen repeatedly, ten times or more. The rearrangement joins TRBV6-1 to TRBJ2-7; TRBD1 might be the D (6 bases). In germline, CDR1 is MNHNS, CDR2 SASEGT. The V and J ends lost 5 bases and 3 bases respectively, with 17 bases between them. This CDR3 is built from 15 residues. The CDR3 bases are TGTGCCAGCAGTCCACTCCCGACAGGCAACTACGAGCAGTACTTC. This sequence encodes CASSPLPTGNYEQYF.